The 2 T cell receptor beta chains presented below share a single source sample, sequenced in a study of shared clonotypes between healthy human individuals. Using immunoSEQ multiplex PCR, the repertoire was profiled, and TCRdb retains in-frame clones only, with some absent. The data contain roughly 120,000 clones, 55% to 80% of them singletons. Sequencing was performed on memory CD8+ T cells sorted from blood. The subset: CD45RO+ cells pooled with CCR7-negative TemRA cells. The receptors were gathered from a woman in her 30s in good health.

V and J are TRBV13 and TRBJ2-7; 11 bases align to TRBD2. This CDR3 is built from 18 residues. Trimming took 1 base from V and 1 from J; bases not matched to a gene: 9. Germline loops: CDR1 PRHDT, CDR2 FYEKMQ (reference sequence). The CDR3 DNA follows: TGTGCCAGCAGCTTAGTAGCACTAGCGGGAGCTTCGTCCTACGAGCAGTACTTC. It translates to CASSLVALAGASSYEQYF.

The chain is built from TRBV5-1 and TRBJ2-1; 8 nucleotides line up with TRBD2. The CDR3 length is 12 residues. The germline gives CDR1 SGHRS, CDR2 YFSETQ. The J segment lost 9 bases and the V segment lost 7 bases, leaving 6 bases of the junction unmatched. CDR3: CASRRTSSEQFF. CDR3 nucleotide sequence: TGCGCCAGCCGCCGGACTAGCAGTGAGCAGTTCTTC.